This T cell receptor beta chain was found in a study of T cell repertoires in cytomegalovirus infection. TCRdb analysed the reads with MiXCR anew, one entry per CDR3 protein. The sample includes some 180,000 distinct CDR3 sequences, roughly 17% of them seen just once. The germline V gene has CDR1 DFQATT and CDR2 SNEGSKA (reference sequence). This CDR3 is built from 16 residues. V lost 0 bases to trimming and J lost 3 bases; unmatched junction nucleotides: 8. The V call is TRBV20-1, the J call TRBJ2-7, with TRBD2 matching over 10 bases. This TCR derives from a human donor in good health (CMV status not recorded). Some clones in this sample may be carry-over from other donors' samples. The sequencing sample was made of CD8+ T cells from PBMCs. The CDR3 nucleotides read TGCAGTGCTAGAGATCTTGGGAGCGGGGGGGACTACGAGCAGTACTTC. Amino acids: CSARDLGSGGDYEQYF.